The T cell receptor beta chain under discussion was sequenced for a study of human T cells and chemical hapten exposure. General study findings and limits: Alopecia was present in the donors, so their immune response may differ from healthy people's.

The CDR3 has 13 amino acids. Trimming took 5 bases from V and 7 from J, leaving 12 bases between them. In germline, CDR1 is MNHEY, CDR2 SMNVEV (reference sequence). TCRdb analysed the RACE reads with MiXCR anew, one entry per CDR3 protein. The repertoire includes around 330,000 distinct CDR3 sequences, around 5.5% of them detected once, and less than 9% sits in the top ten. In its sample, this clonotype was seen many times. Its specificity is not known. Documented time point: pre-sensitization, week 0. Treatment specified: therapeutic diphenylcyclopropenone sensitization with weekly scalp DPC. The starting material was whole blood, obtained in connection with sensitization to the hapten diphenylcyclopropenone (DPC). The clonotype comes from a woman under 30 with alopecia areata. Some clones in this sample may be carry-over from other donors' samples. The genes are TRBV27 and TRBJ2-1, with a weak D call TRBD2 (5 bases). CDR3 loop: CASSPRETNEQFF. The CDR3 DNA reads TGTGCCAGCAGTCCCCGGGAAACGAATGAGCAGTTCTTC.